This T cell receptor (beta chain) was found in a study of cytomegalovirus exposure and HLA in healthy donors. Study results and limitations: Apparent HLA restriction characterized most CMV-associated TCR beta chains in a later analysis. Later, an analysis showed that TCR beta chains associated with HLA were more clonally expanded than others that were equally common. The analysis excluded some indistinguishable V segments, including TRBV6-2 and TRBV6-3. Being productive about 90% or about 30% of the time was typical of most TCR beta V segments in an earlier analysis.

The CDR3 loop spans 13 amino acids. V gave up 6 bases and J gave up 1 base, with 7 bases separating them. Germline V gene lookup returns CDR1 LNHDA and CDR2 SQIVND (reference sequence). Remarks on this clone: Its specificity is unknown.

The PCR was carried out with 60 Vbeta primers and 13 Jbeta primers. TCRdb keeps only in-frame clones here, not all; method: immunoSEQ multiplex PCR. Of some 160,000 clones in the sample, roughly 80% are singletons; the top ten hold about 1.3%. The source of this sequence is a male donor in good health and CMV-seronegative. The chain is built from TRBV19 and TRBJ1-5; no clear D. Sequenced material: PBMCs. CDR3 protein: CASSAASNQPQHF. The CDR3 nucleotides read TGTGCCAGTAGCGCGGCGAGCAATCAGCCCCAGCATTTT.